These 23 T cell receptor beta chains originate from one sample sequenced in a study of T cell responses to AZD1222 COVID-19 vaccine. Profiling relied on immunoSEQ multiplex PCR, and the TCRdb table lists in-frame clones only, not all of them. The table has 120,000 or so clones, around 90% seen once. Source: peripheral blood, taken on day 0 of AZD1222 vaccination. The receptors were gathered from an adult in good health.

This clone has more than one count but fewer than ten. The gene calls are TRBV6-2 or TRBV6-3 and TRBJ1-5; a weak D match, TRBD1 (5 bases). V lost 5 bases and J 0 bases, leaving 17 bases between the germline ends. CDR1 is MNHEY, CDR2 SVGEGT, per germline. The CDR3 totals 17 residues. This CDR3 is CASSEAVQGHSNQPQHF. DNA for the CDR3: TGTGCCAGCAGTGAGGCGGTCCAGGGCCATAGCAATCAGCCCCAGCATTTT.

This clone was seen once. The rearrangement links TRBV5-1 to TRBJ2-1; the match to TRBD2 covers 13 bases. Germline lookup yields CDR1 SGHRS and CDR2 YFSETQ. The V segment lost 5 bases and the J segment 5 bases; nucleotides outside the gene matches: 7. This CDR3 comprises 16 residues. CDR3 loop: CASRRSGTSGDNEQFF. In nucleotides, the CDR3 is TGCGCCAGCAGACGCTCCGGGACTAGCGGGGACAATGAGCAGTTCTTC.

The J gene is TRBJ1-5, the V gene TRBV19; D possibly corresponds to TRBD1 (6 bases). Looked up from germline, CDR1 is LNHDA and CDR2 is SQIVND (reference sequence). The CDR3 is 13 residues long. V was pared by 3 bases and J by 7 bases, with 10 bases between. The CDR3 coding sequence is TGTGCCAGTAGTATTGTGGGGGGCCAGCCCCAGCATTTT. Translating gives CASSIVGGQPQHF. Full variable domain (remainder filled in from reference TRBV19 and TRBJ1-5): DGGITQSPKYLFRKEGQNVTLSCEQNLNHDAMYWYRQDPGQGLRLIYYSQIVNDFQKGDIAEGYSVSREKKESFPLTVTSAQKNPTAFYLCASSIVGGQPQHFGDGTRLSIL.

This chain links TRBV19 with TRBJ2-2; 9 positions agree with TRBD2. J lost 4 bases, V lost 5 bases, and 14 bases had no gene match. CDR3 length equals 18 residues. In germline, CDR1 is LNHDA, CDR2 SQIVND (reference sequence). This chain's CDR3 is CASSVHQPGLAITGELFF. The DNA for the CDR3 is TGTGCCAGTAGTGTGCATCAACCGGGACTAGCTATCACCGGGGAGCTGTTTTTT.

The chain uses TRBV19 and TRBJ1-4; D call uncertain. The germline V and J ends were trimmed by 0 bases and 13 bases, with 15 bases remaining between them. Per germline, CDR1 LNHDA and CDR2 SQIVND (reference sequence). The CDR3 is made up of 14 amino acids. CDR3: CASSIDIRGPGLFF. The CDR3, as DNA: TGTGCCAGTAGTATAGATATACGAGGCCCTGGACTGTTTTTT.

The chain employs TRBV7-3 and TRBJ2-2; D is unclear. The germline CDR1 and CDR2 sequences are SGHTA and FQGTGA. Trimming shortened V by 5 bases and J by 0 bases, and 19 bases separated the two germline ends. The CDR3 is 18 amino acids. CDR3: CASSSLSRQAANTGELFF. The CDR3 DNA sequence: TGTGCCAGCAGCAGCTTAAGCAGGCAGGCTGCGAACACCGGGGAGCTGTTTTTT.

This chain joins TRBV4-1 and TRBJ2-7; no clear D. The V end lost 0 bases, the J end lost 4 bases, and 13 bases lay between the germline ends. The germline CDR1 and CDR2 sequences are MGHRA and YSYEKL. This CDR3 region has 15 residues. CDR3 coding DNA: TGCGCCAGCAGCCAAGAGATCAGGCAGGTTTACGAGCAGTACTTC. Its protein is CASSQEIRQVYEQYF.

The V and J genes are TRBV28 and TRBJ2-1; D is possibly TRBD2 (5 bases). Trimming took off 6 bases at V and 9 bases at J, with 18 bases between the two ends. Germline CDR1 reads MDHEN; CDR2 reads SYDVKM. The length of the CDR3 is 14 residues. CDR3 amino acids: CASSEGFVGSEQFF. The CDR3 DNA sequence: TGTGCCAGCAGCGAGGGATTCGTTGGGAGTGAGCAGTTCTTC.

This clone was picked up one time. The chain links TRBV14 to TRBJ1-6; D is perhaps TRBD1 (6 bases). Trimming took 4 bases from V and 7 from J, leaving 11 bases between them. This CDR3 is built from 14 residues. In germline, CDR1 is SGHDN, CDR2 FVKESK. The CDR3 DNA reads TGTGCCAGCAGCCCCCAGGGGTGGAATTCACCCCTCCACTTT. As protein: CASSPQGWNSPLHF.

The V and J genes are TRBV11-2 and TRBJ2-5; 10 positions match TRBD1. From germline, CDR1 is SGHAT and CDR2 FQNNGV. J lost 6 bases, V lost 5 bases, and 9 bases had no gene match. The CDR3 sequence is 15 residues long. Here the CDR3 reads CASSVGTGVGQTQYF. In nucleotides, the CDR3 is TGTGCCAGCAGCGTCGGGACAGGGGTAGGACAGACCCAGTACTTC.

This rearrangement joins TRBV5-5 to TRBJ2-3, with D possibly TRBD2 on 6 matching bases. The CDR3 runs 16 residues. Trimming stripped 2 bases from V and 0 bases from J, with 13 bases between. Germline V gene sequence: CDR1 SGHKS, CDR2 YYEKEE (reference sequence). CDR3 in DNA: TGTGCCAGCAGCTTATCATGGAGCGGGAGCACAGATACGCAGTATTTT. This sequence encodes CASSLSWSGSTDTQYF.

The chain recombines TRBV4-2 with TRBJ2-7; 11 bases map to TRBD1. The CDR3 loop spans 18 amino acids. Germline assignment: CDR1 LGHNA and CDR2 YNFKEQ. Unmatched junction bases numbered 13, after V lost 4 bases and J lost 2 bases. The CDR3 nucleotides read TGTGCCAGCAGCCCGGCCGGGACAGGGGGAGAACGCCCCTACGAGCAGTACTTC. It translates to CASSPAGTGGERPYEQYF.

V gene TRBV28 combines with J gene TRBJ2-3; D remains unclear. The germline gives CDR1 MDHEN, CDR2 SYDVKM. The CDR3 consists of 14 residues. The CDR3 nucleotides read TGTGGCTGCGGTACCTGGCAGAGCACAGATACGCAGTATTTT. It specifies CGCGTWQSTDTQYF.

The chain links TRBV7-3 to TRBJ2-1; 11 bases fit TRBD2. J lost 16 bases, V lost 4 bases, and 9 bases had no gene match. This CDR3 has 13 residues. Germline CDR1 SGHTA, CDR2 FQGTGA. CDR3: CASSSLLAGDYFF. The CDR3 bases are TGTGCCAGCAGCTCCCTACTAGCGGGAGATTATTTCTTC. The complete variable domain, with remaining parts taken from reference TRBV7-3 and TRBJ2-1, reads GAGVSQTPSNKVTEKGKYVELRCDPISGHTALYWYRQSLGQGPEFLIYFQGTGAADDSGLPNDRFFAVRPEGSVSTLKIQRTERGDSAVYLCASSSLLAGDYFFGPGTRLTVL.

This clone was found once. The chain employs TRBV3-1 (or the pseudogene TRBV3-2) and TRBJ1-1; TRBD1 aligns across 8 bases. The germline V gene encodes CDR1 LGHDT and CDR2 YNNKEL (reference sequence). After removal of 5 bases from V and 12 bases from J, the junction contained 11 bases not matched to a gene. CDR3 length: 13 amino acids. CDR3 DNA sequence: TGTGCCAGCAGCTCTCCCCCCCAGGGGGCAACTTTCTTT. This codes for CASSSPPQGATFF.

The chain has TRBV10-2 and TRBJ1-2; D gene ambiguous. The CDR3 extends over 15 amino acids. Germline V gives CDR1 WSHSY, CDR2 SAAADI. V lost 0 bases to trimming and J lost 7 bases, with 15 bases between them. The DNA of the CDR3 is TGCGCCAGCAGTGAGTCGACTCTCCTATTGGGTGGCTACACCTTC. Protein sequence: CASSESTLLLGGYTF.

This clone was recorded a few times. The chain links TRBV10-3 to TRBJ1-1; 8 bases agree with TRBD1. V dropped 0 bases and J dropped 11; count of bases not matched to a gene: 11. The CDR3 totals 15 residues. From germline, CDR1 is ENHRY and CDR2 SYGVKD. The CDR3 spells CAISESGRGHVGAFF. The DNA of the CDR3 is TGTGCCATCAGTGAGTCGGGCAGGGGGCACGTAGGGGCTTTCTTT.

Comments on this clone: The sample carries other DNA sequences with the same CDR3. The V and J genes are TRBV6-5 and TRBJ2-7; 10 bases fit TRBD1. The CDR3 extends over 13 amino acids. Germline loops: CDR1 MNHEY, CDR2 SVGAGI. V shed 6 bases and J 4 bases; nucleotides not matched to a gene: 3. The DNA of the CDR3 is TGTGCCAGCAGCCGGGACAGGGGATACGAGCAGTACTTC. It encodes CASSRDRGYEQYF.

CDR3 DNA: TGTGCCAGCAGTCCCGGACAGTCCACTGAAGCTTTCTTT. This encodes CASSPGQSTEAFF. The V call is TRBV11-3, the J call TRBJ1-1; a weak D match, TRBD1 (6 bases). The CDR3 is made up of 13 amino acids. Trimming left V 6 bases short and J 4 bases short, with 12 bases between. Per the germline V gene, CDR1 is SGHNT and CDR2 is YENEEA.

V is TRBV19 and J is TRBJ2-2; 7 nucleotides match TRBD1. CDR3 size: 14 residues. V was pared by 5 bases and J by 9 bases, with 9 bases of the junction left unmatched. Germline V gene sequence: CDR1 LNHDA, CDR2 SQIVND (reference sequence). The CDR3 DNA follows: TGTGCCAGTAGTCAGGGGGATCCCAGGCGGGAGCTGTTTTTT. Translated: CASSQGDPRRELFF.

This rearrangement joins TRBV28 to TRBJ1-4, with D possibly TRBD1 on 5 matching bases. The V gene's germline CDR1 is MDHEN and CDR2 SYDVKM. CDR3 length: 16 amino acids. Trimming left V 2 bases short and J 6 bases short, with 16 bases between. The CDR3 region has the DNA TGTGCCAGCAGTTTAGTTTCGCCAGGGACGTATGAAAAACTGTTTTTT. Its protein product is CASSLVSPGTYEKLFF.

This clone was seen a few times. The chain carries TRBV13 and TRBJ2-2; a possible D gene is TRBD2 (5 bases). Germline V CDR1 and CDR2: PRHDT, FYEKMQ (reference sequence). The ends were cut back, 5 bases at V and 4 bases at J, with 17 bases in the middle. The CDR3 is 16 amino acids. DNA of the CDR3: TGTGCCAGCAGCCCCCGCGGAGGTTGGGGCACCGGGGAGCTGTTTTTT. Residues: CASSPRGGWGTGELFF.

V and J are TRBV15 and TRBJ2-7; D uncertain. The V and J ends lost 1 base and 1 base respectively, with 5 bases between them. Germline loops: CDR1 LNHNV, CDR2 YYDKDF (reference sequence). The CDR3 contains 13 residues. The CDR3 DNA follows: TGTGCCACCAGCAGAGTACCTTCCTACGAGCAGTACTTC. Encoded protein: CATSRVPSYEQYF.